This TCR beta chain was observed in a study of a mutant IDH1 vaccine in newly diagnosed glioma. The wider study: Following radiotherapy alone, or alongside temozolomide cycles, vaccination was started after an interval of 4-6 weeks.

This CDR3 spans 12 amino acids. V lost 4 bases, J lost 8 bases, and 14 bases lay in between. CDR1 is SQVTM and CDR2 is ANQGSEA in the germline V gene. This clone was seen a few times. Antigen specificity is unknown. The time point denotes: week 47, end of study. In the vaccine, a single dose held 300 ug of the mutant IDH1 20-mer peptide, along with topical imiquimod. Sequencing was performed with immunoSEQ multiplex PCR; in TCRdb, only in-frame clones are kept and a portion is missing. Of fewer than 85,000 clones in the sample, roughly 77% were seen once. The clonotype was recovered from a man aged 35 to 55 with glioma. The genes are TRBV29-1 and TRBJ1-2; possibly TRBD1 for D (5 bases). Sequences were derived from PBMCs, sampled from a glioma patient whose treatment included an IDH1 peptide vaccine. CDR3 nucleotide sequence: TGCAGCGTTGGCGGGACTGCCTCGGGCTACACCTTC. It encodes CSVGGTASGYTF.